These 8 T cell receptor beta chains originate from one sample sequenced in a study of T cells in Graves' hyperthyroidism and ophthalmopathy. The source material, RNA transcripts, was used to amplify TCR beta CDR3 regions. A set of HTBI primers served as the primers for a first-round RT-PCR of the TCR CDR3. In TCRdb, the multiplex PCR reads were re-called with MiXCR into one record per CDR3 protein. The sample shows approximately 300,000 distinct CDR3 sequences, about 17% of them seen only once. Specimen: blood. The source is a woman aged 60 to 75 with Graves' ophthalmopathy.

This clonotype has a count of ten or more. CDR3 residues: CSARTPSGLAGLYEQYF. The CDR3 region has the DNA TGCAGTGCTAGGACACCCTCCGGACTAGCGGGACTTTACGAGCAGTACTTC. The J gene is TRBJ2-7, the V gene TRBV20-1; 12 nucleotides line up with TRBD2. Trimming at V came to 3 bases and at J to 4 bases, leaving 13 bases not matched to a gene. The V gene's germline CDR1 is DFQATT and CDR2 SNEGSKA (reference sequence). This CDR3 comprises 17 residues.

V usage is TRBV6-2 or TRBV6-3 and J usage is TRBJ1-4; D call uncertain. The V end lost 2 bases, the J end lost 4 bases, and 8 bases lay between the germline ends. The CDR3 runs 14 residues. CDR1 is MNHEY, CDR2 SVGEGT, per germline. CDR3 loop: CASSYGRYNEKLFF. The CDR3 DNA reads TGTGCCAGCAGTTACGGACGGTATAATGAAAAACTGTTTTTT.

This clonotype was picked up many times. This chain joins TRBV20-1 and TRBJ2-7; D unclear. The length of the CDR3 is 13 residues. The V end lost 0 bases, the J end lost 5 bases, and 11 bases lay between the germline ends. The germline gives CDR1 DFQATT, CDR2 SNEGSKA (reference sequence). The CDR3 DNA reads as TGCAGTGCTAGAGATCCGCTTACTGACGAGCAGTACTTC. This gives the protein CSARDPLTDEQYF.

This chain joins TRBV7-2 and TRBJ2-1, with 7 positions matching TRBD1. CDR1 and CDR2 from the germline V gene are SGHTA and FQGNSA. V dropped 4 bases and J dropped 7; count of bases not matched to a gene: 13. The CDR3 has 16 amino acids. The CDR3 spells CASSSYPETGTNEQFF. Here the CDR3 DNA reads TGTGCCAGCAGCTCGTACCCCGAGACAGGGACAAATGAGCAGTTCTTC.

This clonotype was observed at least ten times. The genes are TRBV28 and TRBJ1-1; possible D gene TRBD1, 5 bases. Trimming shortened V by 6 bases and J by 8 bases, and 10 bases separated the two germline ends. CDR3 length: 11 amino acids. CDR1 is MDHEN, CDR2 SYDVKM, per germline. The CDR3 loop reads CASRHTGEAFF. CDR3 nucleotide sequence: TGTGCCAGCAGACATACAGGAGAAGCTTTCTTT. Complete variable domain (other parts from reference TRBV28 and TRBJ1-1): DVKVTQSSRYLVKRTGEKVFLECVQDMDHENMFWYRQDPGLGLRLIYFSYDVKMKEKGDIPEGYSVSREKKERFSLILESASTNQTSMYLCASRHTGEAFFGQGTRLTVV.

This clonotype was observed many times. The chain is built from TRBV18 and TRBJ1-4; 8 nucleotides line up with TRBD1. Trimming removed 6 bases from V and 7 bases from J; junction bases left unmatched: 7. Per the germline V gene, CDR1 is KGHSH and CDR2 is LQKENI. The CDR3 covers 14 residues. The DNA for the CDR3 is TGTGCCAGCTCGTTCGGACAGGGAGGTGAAAAACTGTTTTTT. Translation: CASSFGQGGEKLFF.

J is TRBJ1-2 and V is TRBV19; D not certain. Trimming left V 6 bases short and J 4 bases short, with 12 bases between. Germline CDR1 LNHDA, CDR2 SQIVND (reference sequence). This CDR3 spans 13 amino acids. The CDR3 DNA sequence: TGTGCCAGTAGCGCAGGACGTGGCTATGGCTACACCTTC. Protein product: CASSAGRGYGYTF.

The chain links TRBV7-2 to TRBJ2-7; no reliable D call. Germline CDR1 SGHTA, CDR2 FQGNSA. V dropped 5 bases and J dropped 3 bases, with 14 bases sitting between them. The CDR3 covers 14 residues. The DNA of the CDR3 is TGTGCCAGCAGCACCTCCATCGACGGCTACGAGCAGTACTTC. Translating gives CASSTSIDGYEQYF.